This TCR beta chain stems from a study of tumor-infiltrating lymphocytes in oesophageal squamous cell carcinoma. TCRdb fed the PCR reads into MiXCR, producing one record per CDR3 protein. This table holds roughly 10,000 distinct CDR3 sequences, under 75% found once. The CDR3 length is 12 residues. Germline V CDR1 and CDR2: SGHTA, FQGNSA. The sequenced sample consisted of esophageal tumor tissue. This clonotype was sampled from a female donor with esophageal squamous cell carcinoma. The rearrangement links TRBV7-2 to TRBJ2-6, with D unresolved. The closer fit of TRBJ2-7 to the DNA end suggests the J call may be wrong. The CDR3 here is CASSLDPLEQYF. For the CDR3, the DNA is TGTGCCAGCAGCTTAGACCCCCTCGAGCAGTACTTC.